A selection of T cell receptor beta chains follows, all from one sample in a study of neoadjuvant anti-PD-1 for oral cavity cancer. Method: immunoSEQ multiplex PCR; TCRdb's copy keeps in-frame clones and lacks some. The data hold 20,000 to 25,000 clones, with around 45% observed a single time. This sample comprised tumor tissue, obtained after nivolumab (anti-PD-1) treatment. Receptors were obtained from a person aged 35 to 85 with oral cavity squamous cell carcinoma. Both conserved end residues are part of each CDR3. D genes are given only for firm matches. Rows give clone size only sometimes, using once, few, many, or a class for an expanded clone.

V	J	size	length	D	DNA	CDR3
TRBV30	TRBJ1-5	NA	13	NA	TGTGCCTGGAGTGATAACAGGGTGCGGCCCCAGCATTTT	CAWSDNRVRPQHF
TRBV6-5	TRBJ2-7	NA	11	NA	TGTGCCAGCAGGATCAGCTACGAGCAGTACTTC	CASRISYEQYF
TRBV5-6	TRBJ2-6	few	16	TRBD1	TGTGCCAGCAGCCGACAGGGGGCGGATGGGGCCAACGTCCTGACTTTC	CASSRQGADGANVLTF
TRBV9	TRBJ2-1	many	16	TRBD2	TGTGCCAGCAGCGAAAGGACTAGCGGTGCCTACAATGAGCAGTTCTTC	CASSERTSGAYNEQFF
TRBV7-2	TRBJ1-6	many	17	TRBD1	TGTGCCAGCAGCTTAACAGGGGGGGGCTCCTATAATTCACCCCTCCACTTT	CASSLTGGGSYNSPLHF
TRBV7-2	TRBJ2-7	NA	13	TRBD1	TGTGCCAGCAGCTTAGAGGACAGGGGCAAGCAGTACTTC	CASSLEDRGKQYF
TRBV25-1	TRBJ1-3	NA	13	NA	TGTGCCAGCAGTGGCAGGGAAGGAAACACCATATATTTT	CASSGREGNTIYF
TRBV6-5	TRBJ1-2	NA	13	NA	TGTGCCAGCAGGCTACCCCTGGGAGCTGGCTACACCTTC	CASRLPLGAGYTF
TRBV6-6	TRBJ2-5	few	15	TRBD1	TGTGCCAGCAAAGAGGACGGGACAGGGTCGCGGAAGGGATACTTC	CASKEDGTGSRKGYF
TRBV10-3	TRBJ1-2	NA	13	NA	TGTGCCATCAGTTGGGCCTCAAGCCATGGCTACACCTTC	CAISWASSHGYTF
TRBV11-2	TRBJ2-7	NA	14	TRBD2	TGTGCCAGCAGCCCCGGGGGGGTACGGTACGAGCAGTACTTC	CASSPGGVRYEQYF
TRBV11-1	TRBJ2-1	NA	16	TRBD1	TGTGCCAGCAGCGTTAGTTGGGACAGGGGGTCAATTGAGCAGTTCTTC	CASSVSWDRGSIEQFF
TRBV11-3	TRBJ2-7	NA	14	TRBD1	TGTGCCAGCAGCTTGCGTCAGGGGGTTCCTAAGCAGTACTTC	CASSLRQGVPKQYF
TRBV9	TRBJ2-1	NA	16	NA	TGTGCCAGCAGCCCGGGGGATCCAGTACCTCGCAATGAGCAGTTCTTC	CASSPGDPVPRNEQFF
TRBV7-2	TRBJ2-5	few	15	TRBD1	TGTGCCAGCTGCCGGGACAGGTTCGGGGAAGAGACCCAGTACTTC	CASCRDRFGEETQYF
TRBV27	TRBJ1-1	NA	14	NA	TGTGCCAGCTTACCCGGGCAGACTGGAACTGAAGCTTTCTTT	CASLPGQTGTEAFF
TRBV29-1	TRBJ2-7	NA	12	NA	TGCAGCGCACAGGTTGATGGCTTCGAGCAGTACTTC	CSAQVDGFEQYF
TRBV5-1	TRBJ2-7	NA	15	NA	TGCGCCAGCAGCTTAGAGGGGCGAAGCTCCTACGAGCAGTACTTC	CASSLEGRSSYEQYF
TRBV19	TRBJ2-7	NA	13	NA	TGTGCCAGTACGCCCGGGACGGGGTACGAGCAGTACTTC	CASTPGTGYEQYF
TRBV25-1	TRBJ2-3	many	13	TRBD1	TGTGCCAGCAAGCAGGGGGCGAAAGATACGCAGTATTTT	CASKQGAKDTQYF
TRBV6-6	TRBJ2-5	NA	11	NA	TGTGCCAGCGCGGGGCAAGAGACCCAGTACTTC	CASAGQETQYF
TRBV28	TRBJ1-2	NA	14	NA	TGTGCCAGCAGTGCGGGTAAATGGGGCTATGGCTACACCTTC	CASSAGKWGYGYTF
TRBV5-6	TRBJ1-1	NA	12	NA	TGTGCCAGCAGCTTCCGGCCGGAAGAAGCTTTCTTT	CASSFRPEEAFF
TRBV10-2	TRBJ2-7	few	12	TRBD2	TGCGCCACCCGCGGGAGGGGGGACGAGCAGTACTTC	CATRGRGDEQYF
TRBV6-1	TRBJ2-5	NA	18	NA	TGTGCCATCAGTGAGAGGGCTTCGGGCGGGGGCTCGGGGGAGACCCAGTACTTC	CAISERASGGGSGETQYF
TRBV5-5	TRBJ1-2	few	12	TRBD1	TGTGCCAGCAGCACGCGGACAGGCACTTCCACCTTC	CASSTRTGTSTF
TRBV29-1	TRBJ1-1	few	17	TRBD1	TGCAGCGTTGAAGATCCACGAAGGACAGGGCGGAACACTGAAGCTTTCTTT	CSVEDPRRTGRNTEAFF
TRBV29-1	TRBJ1-2	NA	13	TRBD1	TGCAGCGCTGGACAGGGGACTAACTATGGCTACACCTTC	CSAGQGTNYGYTF
TRBV9	TRBJ2-2	NA	16	NA	TGTGCCAGCAGCGTAGTAGCTAGCCTAGGTGCCGGGGAGCTGTTTTTT	CASSVVASLGAGELFF
TRBV2	TRBJ1-1	NA	15	NA	TGTGCCAGCAGTGAAGCGAAGACTCGGGCCGCACAAGCTTTCTTT	CASSEAKTRAAQAFF
TRBV5-4	TRBJ2-1	once	15	NA	TGTGCCAGCAGCTCAGCCGCGGCAGCCTACAATGAGCAGTTCTTC	CASSSAAAAYNEQFF
TRBV2	TRBJ2-1	NA	18	TRBD2	TGTGCCAGCAGTGCGGAAACCGGGACTAGCGGGGGGGCCTCTGAGCAGTTCTTC	CASSAETGTSGGASEQFF
TRBV7-6	TRBJ2-7	NA	15	TRBD2	TGTGCCAGCAGCTTAGGGGGAGGGGTTCTCTACGAGCAGTACTTC	CASSLGGGVLYEQYF
TRBV25-1	TRBJ1-1	NA	13	NA	TGTGCCAGCAGTCCCCGGGGCAGACCTGAAGCTTTCTTT	CASSPRGRPEAFF
TRBV5-1	TRBJ1-1	many	16	TRBD1	TGCGCCAGCAGCCCAGACTCCGGGACAGTGAACACTGAAGCTTTCTTT	CASSPDSGTVNTEAFF
TRBV6-6	TRBJ2-2	NA	15	TRBD1	TGTGCCAGCAGCGACAGGGGAAGCGGCACCGGGGAGCTGTTTTTT	CASSDRGSGTGELFF
TRBV11-2	TRBJ1-1	few	13	NA	TGTGCCAGCAGCTTGACAAAGAACACTGAAGCTTTCTTT	CASSLTKNTEAFF
TRBV4-1	TRBJ1-1	NA	15	TRBD1	TGCGCCAGCAGCCAAGGACAGGGGCCGAGGACTGAAGCTTTCTTT	CASSQGQGPRTEAFF
TRBV5-1	TRBJ2-1	NA	13	NA	TGCGCCAGCAGTGAATCAGTAACGGGTGAGCAGTTCTTC	CASSESVTGEQFF
TRBV7-8	TRBJ1-4	few	15	TRBD1	TGTGCCAGCAGCTTCGCGGGACAGTTTAATGAAAAACTGTTTTTT	CASSFAGQFNEKLFF
TRBV14	TRBJ2-5	NA	15	TRBD1	TGTGCCAGCAGCCAGGGACCGGGACAGCAAGAGACCCAGTACTTC	CASSQGPGQQETQYF
TRBV27	TRBJ1-5	once	13	NA	TGTGCCAGCAGACCGACAGGATATCAGCCCCAGCATTTT	CASRPTGYQPQHF
TRBV10-3	TRBJ2-3	NA	17	TRBD2	TGTGCCATCAGTTGGGGGACTAGCGGGGGTTACGCAGATACGCAGTATTTT	CAISWGTSGGYADTQYF
TRBV25-1	TRBJ1-5	NA	15	TRBD1	TGTGCCAGCAGTGAATCCGGGACAGGGACACAGCCCCAGCATTTT	CASSESGTGTQPQHF
TRBV6-6	TRBJ2-1	NA	15	TRBD1	TGTGCCAGCACCACGACAGGGTCTACCTACAATGAGCAGTTCTTC	CASTTTGSTYNEQFF
TRBV15	TRBJ1-2	NA	14	NA	TGTGCCACCAGCAGAGAAGGCAGGGAAACAGGCTACACCTTC	CATSREGRETGYTF
TRBV10-3	TRBJ2-2	NA	14	TRBD2	TGTGCCATACGGCTAGCGGGGGACACCGGGGAGCTGTTTTTT	CAIRLAGDTGELFF
TRBV19	TRBJ2-7	NA	14	NA	TGTGCCAGTAGTATCAGCAGGGCTTCCTACGAGCAGTACTTC	CASSISRASYEQYF
TRBV19	TRBJ1-1	many	14	NA	TGTGCCAGTAGTATGGCAGGGCTGGCCACTGAAGCTTTCTTT	CASSMAGLATEAFF
TRBV7-3	TRBJ2-1	NA	16	NA	TGTGCCAGCAGCGGTACGGGGGCTAGAGTGGGCAATGAGCAGTTCTTC	CASSGTGARVGNEQFF
TRBV29-1	TRBJ1-1	NA	16	NA	TGCAGCGTTGAAGAGAGAGCCGCCGGGACTAACACTGAAGCTTTCTTT	CSVEERAAGTNTEAFF
TRBV9	TRBJ1-5	once	13	NA	TGTGCCAGCAGCGTAGATGGGTTTCAGCCCCAGCATTTT	CASSVDGFQPQHF
TRBV5-1	TRBJ2-7	NA	14	NA	TGCGCCAGCAGCTTGACGCAGGATCGCTACGAGCAGTACTTC	CASSLTQDRYEQYF
TRBV9	TRBJ2-1	NA	15	NA	TGTGCCAGCAGCGTTCCTGGCGGGGGCTTGAATGAGCAGTTCTTC	CASSVPGGGLNEQFF
TRBV27	TRBJ2-2	NA	17	NA	TGTGCCAGCAGCCTAATCCCTCCCTTTAGTGGCACCGGGGAGCTGTTTTTT	CASSLIPPFSGTGELFF
TRBV6-5	TRBJ1-6	NA	16	NA	TGTGCCAGCAGTTACGGTAGGGGGTCCTATAATTCACCCCTCCACTTT	CASSYGRGSYNSPLHF
TRBV5-1	TRBJ1-2	NA	12	NA	TGCGCCAGCAGCCCGCTAGGACAGAGCTACACCTTC	CASSPLGQSYTF
TRBV11-2	TRBJ1-1	NA	15	TRBD1	TGTGCCAGCAGCTTGGTCCGGGACAGGGGGCTTCAGGCTTTCTTT	CASSLVRDRGLQAFF
TRBV7-2	TRBJ2-7	few	14	TRBD2	TGTGCCAGCAGCTTATCAAGCGGGGTCTACGAGCAGTACTTC	CASSLSSGVYEQYF